One sample yielded the 6 T cell receptor delta chains listed below, sequenced in a study of gamma-delta chains in newborns, infants, children (dated by TCRdb to the late 2010s). Sequencing took place on an Illumina MiSeq. With CATT, TCRdb called clones again from the public reads; duplicate DNA rows were later joined. The sample table lists 2,500 to 3,500 delta-chain clones, around 2.7% of them with a count of one. The leading ten clones occupy about 6.7% of the sample. The sequencing sample was made of blood. Every receptor here comes from a child who was a newborn, infant or young child, either healthy, febrile or measles-vaccinated (not recorded which).

This clone came up a few times. One base away lies a much larger clone, so this may be a sequencing read error. The chain carries TRDV2 and TRDJ1, with D tentatively TRDD3 (6 bases). The V gene's germline CDR1 is GEAIGNYY and CDR2 EKD. This CDR3 region has 16 residues. In DNA, the CDR3 is TGTGCCTGTGCCGCGGTGGGGGCTGATGACACCGATAAACACATCTTT. This encodes CACAAVGADDTDKHIF.

This clone is judged large. The chain recombines TRDV2 with TRDJ1; TRDD3 might be the D (5 bases). Germline V gene sequence: CDR1 GEAIGNYY, CDR2 EKD. The CDR3 loop spans 15 amino acids. Trimming stripped 0 bases from V and 0 bases from J, with 10 bases between. The CDR3, as DNA: TGTGCCTGTGACACCGTGGGGCCTAACACCGATAAACTCATCTTT. Protein product: CACDTVGPNTDKLIF.

This clone has a handful of counts. A read error may be the cause here, since a much bigger clone is one base away. The V and J genes are TRDV2 and TRDJ1, with 10 bases lining up with TRDD3. Looked up from germline, CDR1 is GEAIGNYY and CDR2 is EKD. This CDR3 has 18 amino acids. V dropped 3 bases and J dropped 4; count of bases not matched to a gene: 16. The CDR3 spells CACDSVGGGYKTSDKLIF. The CDR3 DNA reads as TGTGCCTGTGACTCCGTAGGTGGGGGATACAAGACAAGCGATAAACTCATCTTT.

Worth noting for this clone: A read error is the likely source, as a far larger clone sits one nucleotide away. The chain uses TRDV2 and TRDJ1, with 7 bases matching TRDD3. V lost 3 bases and J lost 9; bases outside the gene matches: 18. Germline assignment: CDR1 GEAIGNYY and CDR2 EKD. The CDR3 consists of 16 residues. The CDR3 bases are TGTGCCTGTGACCCGCTTGCAAATGGGGGAAACGAAGAACTCATCTTT. This encodes CACDPLANGGNEELIF.

As regards this clone: One base away lies a much larger clone, so this may be a sequencing read error. No call was made for the V gene; the J gene is TRDJ1; no DNA check was done on the table's D call, TRDD3. The CDR3 is made up of 17 amino acids. CDR3 coding DNA: TGTGCCTGTGGCGCCCTACTGGGGGATAAGGACACCGATAAACTCATCTTT. Translated: CACGALLGDKDTDKLIF.

This clone showed up just a few times. A single base is all that separates this from a far larger clone, so a read error is likely. This chain connects TRDV2 to TRDJ1; 7 bases are shared with TRDD3. V gave up 0 bases and J gave up 0 bases; unmatched junction bases: 15. The length of the CDR3 is 19 residues. In germline, CDR1 is GEAIGNYY, CDR2 EKD. DNA of the CDR3: TGTGCCTGTGACACCGTACCTCATGGGGGACCGACCAACACCGATAAACTCATCTTT. It yields the protein CACDTVPHGGPTNTDKLIF.